One T cell receptor (beta chain) is described in this entry. The antigen is unknown. Other nucleotide sequences in the sample specify the same CDR3. The data originate from a study of shared clonotypes between healthy human individuals. The table came from immunoSEQ multiplex PCR; TCRdb's copy has only in-frame clones and leaves some out. This table holds millions of clones, about 92% found once. Deletions cut 3 bases from V and 4 bases from J, with 7 bases between. Germline V gene sequence: CDR1 MNHNS, CDR2 SASEGT. This CDR3 has 13 residues. Notes on the study in general: A few donors had 4% to 6.5% of their naive CD4 clonotypes in common. Apart from blood, nothing was sampled; tissue repertoires likely differ.

This receptor was obtained from a man in his late teens or twenties in good health. The source material was naive CD4+ T cells sorted from blood. Stated subset: CD45RA+ positively selected. The V and J genes are TRBV6-1 and TRBJ1-5, with no clear D. The CDR3 DNA sequence: TGTGCCAGCAGTGACTGGTCTAATCAGCCCCAGCATTTT. Its protein product is CASSDWSNQPQHF.